These 10 T cell receptor beta chains were sequenced from one sample in a study of graft-versus-host responses after intestinal transplantation. Data came from immunoSEQ multiplex PCR; TCRdb stores just in-frame clones and leaves some out. The repertoire holds about 90,000 clones, 85% to 95% seen once, with around 0.18% in the top ten. These TCRs' antigens remain unknown. Specimen: unstimulated CD4+ T cells sorted from spleen or lymph node cells, collected before transplant. The receptor set was obtained from a human donor who was the organ donor for an intestinal transplant.

The genes are TRBV29-1 and TRBJ2-7; a weak D match, TRBD1 (6 bases). The CDR3 covers 12 residues. CDR1 is SQVTM, CDR2 ANQGSEA, per germline. The V and J ends lost 5 bases and 2 bases respectively, with 10 bases between them. The CDR3 loop reads CSVNTGTYEQYF. In DNA, the CDR3 is TGCAGCGTTAATACAGGGACCTACGAGCAGTACTTC.

The chain links TRBV5-1 to TRBJ2-1; tentative D call: TRBD2 (5 bases). Per germline, CDR1 SGHRS and CDR2 YFSETQ. The V and J ends lost 3 bases and 0 bases respectively, with 10 bases between them. The CDR3 loop spans 15 amino acids. The CDR3 here is CASSYEGSSYNEQFF. The DNA for the CDR3 is TGCGCCAGCAGCTATGAGGGTAGCTCCTACAATGAGCAGTTCTTC.

V is TRBV7-2 and J is TRBJ2-3; no clear D gene. Germline V CDR1 and CDR2: SGHTA, FQGNSA. The CDR3 runs 14 residues. The ends were cut back, 3 bases at V and 2 bases at J, with 9 bases in the middle. The CDR3 DNA sequence: TGTGCCAGCAGCTTTGATCTAAACACAGATACGCAGTATTTT. Its protein product is CASSFDLNTDTQYF.

The rearrangement uses TRBV6-1 and TRBJ2-4; D unresolved. The V end was cut by 6 bases, the J end by 5 bases, with 11 bases between. This CDR3 has 13 amino acids. Germline CDR1 is MNHNS and CDR2 is SASEGT. The CDR3 protein is CASRIIDQNIQYF. The DNA for the CDR3 is TGTGCCAGCAGGATTATAGACCAAAACATTCAGTACTTC.

The chain recombines TRBV7-3 with TRBJ1-6; D remains unclear. CDR1 and CDR2 (germline): SGHTA, FQGTGA. V lost 4 bases and J lost 6, with 10 bases in between. The CDR3 is 14 residues long. CDR3 protein: CASSSKGFNSPLHF. As DNA, the CDR3 is TGTGCCAGCAGCTCTAAAGGATTTAATTCACCCCTCCACTTT.

The chain has TRBV18 and TRBJ1-2, with D possibly matching TRBD1 (6 bases). Looked up from germline, CDR1 is KGHSH and CDR2 is LQKENI. The CDR3 is 16 residues long. Trimming shortened V by 4 bases and J by 3 bases, and 18 bases separated the two germline ends. The CDR3 coding sequence is TGTGCCAGCTCACGGGCCGGGCCGGACAGCGACTATGGCTACACCTTC. Translation: CASSRAGPDSDYGYTF.

V usage is TRBV9 and J usage is TRBJ2-1; no clear D. V lost 0 bases and J lost 6, with 13 bases in between. The CDR3 extends over 15 amino acids. Germline-derived CDR1 and CDR2 are SGDLS and YYNGEE. The CDR3 sequence is CASSVDGSQRNEQFF. The CDR3 DNA is TGTGCCAGCAGCGTAGATGGGTCGCAGCGCAATGAGCAGTTCTTC. The entire variable domain, with the rest obtained from reference TRBV9 and TRBJ2-1, is as follows: DSGVTQTPKHLITATGQRVTLRCSPRSGDLSVYWYQQSLDQGLQFLIQYYNGEERAKGNILERFSAQQFPDLHSELNLSSLELGDSALYFCASSVDGSQRNEQFFGPGTRLTVL.

This chain joins TRBV12-5 and TRBJ1-1; D is undetermined. CDR3 length: 14 residues. Between the trimmed V and J ends, which lost 6 bases and 0 bases, there was a span of 11 bases. The germline CDR1 and CDR2 sequences are LGHNT and FRNRAP. The DNA for the CDR3 is TGTGCTAGTGGGAGCGGGGATATGAACACTGAAGCTTTCTTT. Encoded protein: CASGSGDMNTEAFF.

The count of this clone is one. V usage is TRBV28 and J usage is TRBJ1-1; D gene ambiguous. Trimming took off 5 bases at V and 10 bases at J, with 14 bases between the two ends. The CDR3 extends over 12 amino acids. The V gene's germline CDR1 is MDHEN and CDR2 SYDVKM. The CDR3 bases are TGTGCCAGCAGTCTCCAAACCCGACGAGCTTTCTTT. Its protein is CASSLQTRRAFF.

The V call is TRBV7-3, the J call TRBJ2-7; 7 bases align to TRBD2. V was pared by 3 bases and J by 6 bases, with 8 bases of the junction left unmatched. This CDR3 contains 14 residues. Germline V gene sequence: CDR1 SGHTA, CDR2 FQGTGA. This CDR3 is CASSLDGLVLEQYF. In DNA form, the CDR3 reads TGTGCCAGCAGCTTGGACGGACTAGTCCTCGAGCAGTACTTC.